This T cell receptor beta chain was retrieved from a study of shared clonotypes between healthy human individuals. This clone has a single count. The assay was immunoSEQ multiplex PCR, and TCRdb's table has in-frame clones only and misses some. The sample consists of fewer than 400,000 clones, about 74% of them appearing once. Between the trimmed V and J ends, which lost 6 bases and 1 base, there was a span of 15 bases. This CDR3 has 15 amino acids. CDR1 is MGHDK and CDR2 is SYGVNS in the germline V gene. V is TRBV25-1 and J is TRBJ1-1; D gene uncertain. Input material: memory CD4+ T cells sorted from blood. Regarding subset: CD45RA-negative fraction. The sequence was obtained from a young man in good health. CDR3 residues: CASRGSSFSNTEAFF. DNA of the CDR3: TGTGCCAGCAGAGGGAGTTCCTTTTCGAACACTGAAGCTTTCTTT.